These 31 T cell receptor beta chains share one sample of origin, sequenced in a study of blood T cell repertoires in COVID-19. The protocol was immunoSEQ multiplex PCR, while the TCRdb copy is restricted to in-frame clones and leaves out a portion. The table records about 220,000 clones, 75% to 90% of them present only once. Sequenced input: peripheral blood. Receptor source: a human donor in a cohort sampled during active COVID-19.

This chain links TRBV5-4 with TRBJ2-1; TRBD1 might be the D (6 bases). The germline V gene encodes CDR1 SGHNT and CDR2 YYREEE (reference sequence). Trimming stripped 1 base from V and 14 bases from J, with 16 bases between. The CDR3 sequence is 13 residues long. The CDR3 here is CASSLNRALKEFF. DNA of the CDR3: TGTGCCAGCAGCTTGAACAGGGCCCTTAAGGAGTTCTTC.

The CDR3 region is CASSAGGFGYSPLHF. The CDR3 DNA reads as TGTGCCAGCAGCGCAGGGGGATTTGGTTATTCACCCCTCCACTTT. This chain links TRBV9 with TRBJ1-6; 7 bases fit TRBD1. The CDR3 totals 15 residues. Germline CDR1 is SGDLS and CDR2 is YYNGEE. The ends lost 3 bases at V and 8 bases at J; junction bases unmatched: 8.

The genes are TRBV3-1 (or the pseudogene TRBV3-2) and TRBJ2-3; D is unclear. The CDR3 loop spans 13 amino acids. Germline values: CDR1 LGHDT, CDR2 YNNKEL (reference sequence). V lost 4 bases and J 4 bases, leaving 9 bases between the germline ends. CDR3 residues: CASSLERSDTQYF. CDR3 DNA: TGTGCCAGCAGCCTTGAACGGTCAGATACGCAGTATTTT.

The V gene is TRBV3-1 (or the pseudogene TRBV3-2), the J gene TRBJ2-3; D is perhaps TRBD1 (6 bases). V was pared by 4 bases and J by 6 bases, with 11 bases between. The CDR3 is 13 residues long. The V gene's germline CDR1 is LGHDT and CDR2 YNNKEL (reference sequence). The CDR3 protein is CASSPRTADTQYF. The DNA of the CDR3 is TGTGCCAGCAGCCCGAGGACAGCTGATACGCAGTATTTT.

The rearrangement links TRBV3-1 (or the pseudogene TRBV3-2) to TRBJ2-5; 9 positions match TRBD2. The germline gives CDR1 LGHDT, CDR2 YNNKEL (reference sequence). The CDR3 length is 19 residues. V shed 0 bases and J 4 bases; nucleotides not matched to a gene: 15. In DNA, the CDR3 is TGTGCCAGCAGCCAAGATAGTATTAGTAGCGGGAGTTTATCAGAGACCCAGTACTTC. Residues: CASSQDSISSGSLSETQYF.

The chain employs TRBV6-4 and TRBJ2-1, with D tentatively TRBD2 (5 bases). Deletions cut 6 bases from V and 6 bases from J, with 12 bases between. The CDR3 covers 13 residues. CDR1 and CDR2 from the germline V gene are MRHNA and SNTAGT. The CDR3 loop is CASSHQEGNEQFF. In nucleotides, the CDR3 is TGTGCCAGCAGCCACCAAGAGGGCAATGAGCAGTTCTTC.

This sequence joins TRBV3-1 (or the pseudogene TRBV3-2) and TRBJ1-2; D is perhaps TRBD1 (6 bases). The CDR3 length is 12 residues. Trimming left V 5 bases short and J 6 bases short, with 10 bases between. CDR1 LGHDT and CDR2 YNNKEL come from the germline V gene (reference sequence). The CDR3 region is CASSGGANGYTF. Written as DNA, the CDR3 is TGTGCCAGCAGCGGGGGGGCCAATGGCTACACCTTC.

The rearrangement joins TRBV9 to TRBJ1-1; TRBD1 is a possible D gene (5 bases). V was shortened by 7 bases and J by 5 bases, with 6 bases between the two germline ends. Germline V gene lookup returns CDR1 SGDLS and CDR2 YYNGEE. The CDR3 runs to 10 residues. As DNA, the CDR3 is TGTGCCAGCGGGGGGACTGAAGCTTTCTTT. Translating gives CASGGTEAFF.

In DNA form, the CDR3 reads TGTGCCAGCAGCCAACCGGGACTAAGCTCCTACGAGCAGTACTTC. It yields the protein CASSQPGLSSYEQYF. The chain recombines TRBV4-2 with TRBJ2-7, with TRBD2 matching over 7 bases. Germline CDR1 reads LGHNA; CDR2 reads YNFKEQ. The CDR3 has 15 amino acids. Trimming cost V 2 bases and J 0 bases; bases outside gene matches: 4.

V and J are TRBV6-5 and TRBJ2-7; possibly TRBD1 for D (6 bases). The germline CDR1 and CDR2 sequences are MNHEY and SVGAGI. Between the trimmed V and J ends, which lost 6 bases and 4 bases, there was a span of 16 bases. The CDR3 length is 14 residues. The CDR3 protein is CASSRIDRNYEQYF. The CDR3 DNA sequence: TGTGCCAGCAGCAGGATCGACAGGAATTACGAGCAGTACTTC.

This clone occurred a few times. The chain recombines TRBV30 with TRBJ1-2; 9 bases are shared with TRBD1. V shed 7 bases and J 2 bases; nucleotides not matched to a gene: 5. In germline, CDR1 is GTSNPN, CDR2 SVGIG (reference sequence). This CDR3 region has 13 residues. CDR3 coding DNA: TGTGCCTCCCACAGGGGGCAAAACTATGGCTACACCTTC. Translating gives CASHRGQNYGYTF.

This chain links TRBV4-2 with TRBJ2-7, with 8 bases identical to TRBD1. V was clipped by 2 bases and J by 2 bases; unmatched bases: 5. The CDR3 totals 15 residues. Germline V gene lookup returns CDR1 LGHNA and CDR2 YNFKEQ. The CDR3 DNA reads as TGTGCCAGCAGCCAAATCTTGGGACAGGCCTACGAGCAGTACTTC. Amino acids: CASSQILGQAYEQYF.

The V and J genes are TRBV27 and TRBJ2-3, with TRBD2 matching over 8 bases. Per germline, CDR1 MNHEY and CDR2 SMNVEV (reference sequence). J gave up 7 bases and V 10 bases, and 10 bases lay outside the gene matches. The CDR3 length is 13 residues. CDR3 DNA sequence: TGTGCCACCCTCCAACGGGGGGGTAATACGCAGTATTTT. As protein: CATLQRGGNTQYF.

The chain recombines TRBV3-1 (or the pseudogene TRBV3-2) with TRBJ2-2; 7 bases fit TRBD2. This CDR3 region has 15 residues. The V gene's germline CDR1 is LGHDT and CDR2 YNNKEL (reference sequence). The V segment lost 4 bases and the J segment 4 bases; nucleotides outside the gene matches: 6. The CDR3: CASSRAGVTTGELFF. CDR3 in DNA: TGTGCCAGCAGCCGGGCGGGAGTAACCACCGGGGAGCTGTTTTTT.

This chain connects TRBV7-2 to TRBJ1-3, with no clear D. V lost 5 bases and J 4 bases, leaving 15 bases between the germline ends. CDR1 and CDR2 from the germline V gene are SGHTA and FQGNSA. There are 15 residues in the CDR3. CDR3 coding DNA: TGTGCCAGCAGCCCCCCTAGCCAGCCAGGAAACACCATATATTTT. Its translation: CASSPPSQPGNTIYF. The full variable domain, completed using reference TRBV7-2 and TRBJ1-3, is GAGVSQSPSNKVTEKGKDVELRCDPISGHTALYWYRQSLGQGLEFLIYFQGNSAPDKSGLPSDRFSAERTGGSVSTLTIQRTQQEDSAVYLCASSPPSQPGNTIYFGEGSWLTVV.

This clone was seen more than once but under ten times. V gene TRBV19 combines with J gene TRBJ2-7, with TRBD2 identical over 12 bases. CDR3 length: 16 amino acids. The V and J ends lost 9 bases and 6 bases, in that order; junction bases with no gene match: 15. Germline assignment: CDR1 LNHDA and CDR2 SQIVND (reference sequence). The CDR3, as DNA: TGTGCCAGCAGACTACTAGCGGGAGGCGCCCGGGGCGAGCAGTACTTC. This gives the protein CASRLLAGGARGEQYF.

A note on this clone: In the same sample, other DNA sequences code for this CDR3. The chain has TRBV4-1 and TRBJ2-1; D is possibly TRBD2 (6 bases). The CDR3 is 11 residues long. Trimming pared 4 bases from V and 10 bases from J, leaving 8 bases between. Per germline, CDR1 MGHRA and CDR2 YSYEKL. CDR3 in amino acids: CASSRREEQFF. DNA of the CDR3: TGCGCCAGCAGCCGGAGGGAGGAGCAGTTCTTC.

The chain employs TRBV7-2 and TRBJ2-3, with D hard to call. Germline CDR1 SGHTA, CDR2 FQGNSA. Trimming cost V 3 bases and J 9 bases, with 13 bases left between them. This CDR3 is built from 13 residues. CDR3 loop: CASSFPPAVTQYF. The CDR3 DNA reads TGTGCCAGCAGCTTCCCCCCTGCAGTCACGCAGTATTTT.

This chain links TRBV30 with TRBJ2-7, with 8 bases matching TRBD1. This CDR3 spans 15 amino acids. Losses at the gene ends were 0 bases for V and 0 bases for J; bases not matched to a gene: 4. From germline, CDR1 is GTSNPN and CDR2 SVGIG (reference sequence). In DNA form, the CDR3 reads TGTGCCTGGAGTGTTGGGACAGGATACTCCTACGAGCAGTACTTC. Translating it yields CAWSVGTGYSYEQYF.

This clone was seen just once. The chain employs TRBV27 and TRBJ2-5; D call uncertain. The CDR3 has 13 amino acids. Trimming shortened V by 5 bases and J by 2 bases, and 9 bases separated the two germline ends. Germline V CDR1 and CDR2: MNHEY, SMNVEV (reference sequence). For the CDR3, the DNA is TGTGCCAGCAGTCCCCAATTTCAAGAGACCCAGTACTTC. Translation gives CASSPQFQETQYF.

V usage is TRBV7-9 and J usage is TRBJ2-3; 8 positions agree with TRBD2. Losses at the gene ends were 1 base for V and 1 base for J; bases not matched to a gene: 7. The CDR3 runs 17 residues. Germline CDR1 is SEHNR and CDR2 is FQNEAQ (reference sequence). CDR3 in amino acids: CASSLGAGTRRTDTQYF. CDR3 in DNA: TGTGCCAGCAGCTTAGGGGCAGGGACTAGACGCACAGATACGCAGTATTTT. Full variable domain (rest looked up from reference TRBV7-9 and TRBJ2-3): DTGVSQNPRHKITKRGQNVTFRCDPISEHNRLYWYRQTLGQGPEFLTYFQNEAQLEKSRLLSDRFSAERPKGSFSTLEIQRTEQGDSAMYLCASSLGAGTRRTDTQYFGPGTRLTVL.

This clone appeared a single time. CDR3: CASSPNRVAGNTIYF. The DNA for the CDR3 is TGCGCCAGCAGCCCGAACAGAGTCGCCGGAAACACCATATATTTT. The chain employs TRBV4-1 and TRBJ1-3; no definite D call. CDR1 and CDR2 (germline): MGHRA, YSYEKL. The CDR3 has 15 residues. V was pared by 4 bases and J by 4 bases, with 14 bases between.

The chain couples TRBV7-9 to TRBJ2-5, with D possibly matching TRBD1 (6 bases). Germline V gene data show CDR1 as SEHNR and CDR2 as FQNEAQ (reference sequence). The CDR3 has 15 amino acids. V was cut by 2 bases and J by 5 bases, with 15 bases left in between. CDR3 sequence reads: CASSLSGAYLETQYF. In DNA, the CDR3 is TGTGCCAGCAGCTTATCAGGGGCGTACCTTGAGACCCAGTACTTC.

The chain links TRBV29-1 to TRBJ2-1, with a possible D match to TRBD2 (6 bases). V dropped 3 bases and J dropped 8 bases, with 23 bases sitting between them. CDR3 length: 16 residues. CDR1 and CDR2 from the germline V gene are SQVTM and ANQGSEA. Written as DNA, the CDR3 is TGCAGCGTTGACCCTGGAGGGGAAGGCCCCAGGGATGAGCAGTTCTTC. Translating gives CSVDPGGEGPRDEQFF.

V gene TRBV29-1 combines with J gene TRBJ2-7, with 7 bases lining up with TRBD1. The CDR3 runs 11 residues. With V trimmed by 6 bases and J by 4 bases, 3 bases remained unmatched. Germline V gives CDR1 SQVTM, CDR2 ANQGSEA. This CDR3 is CSVETGYEQYF. DNA of the CDR3: TGCAGCGTAGAGACAGGGTACGAGCAGTACTTC.

The chain links TRBV7-2 to TRBJ2-6; TRBD1 matches 8 bases. The J segment lost 3 bases and the V segment lost 3 bases, leaving 1 base of the junction unmatched. This CDR3 comprises 15 residues. Germline lookup yields CDR1 SGHTA and CDR2 FQGNSA. The CDR3 coding sequence is TGTGCCAGCAGCTTCAGGGGGCGTGGGGCCAACGTCCTGACTTTC. Its translation is CASSFRGRGANVLTF. Full variable domain (rest looked up from reference TRBV7-2 and TRBJ2-6): GAGVSQSPSNKVTEKGKDVELRCDPISGHTALYWYRQSLGQGLEFLIYFQGNSAPDKSGLPSDRFSAERTGGSVSTLTIQRTQQEDSAVYLCASSFRGRGANVLTFGAGSRLTVL.

The count of this clone is one. This chain uses TRBV6-6 with TRBJ1-1, with D possibly matching TRBD1 (5 bases). The CDR3 extends over 14 amino acids. The germline V gene has CDR1 MNHNY and CDR2 SVGAGI (reference sequence). The ends were cut back, 5 bases at V and 4 bases at J, with 14 bases in the middle. The CDR3 sequence is CASSTGGEGTEAFF. CDR3 bases: TGTGCCAGCAGTACCGGAGGGGAGGGCACTGAAGCTTTCTTT.

The V call is TRBV15, the J call TRBJ1-4, with 9 bases aligning to TRBD1. The V segment lost 4 bases and the J segment 12 bases; nucleotides outside the gene matches: 3. This CDR3 is 12 amino acids long. The germline V gene has CDR1 LNHNV and CDR2 YYDKDF (reference sequence). The CDR3 nucleotides are TGTGCCACCAGCACGGGACAGGGAGAACTGTTTTTT. This translates into CATSTGQGELFF.

This clone was counted a single time. The chain recombines TRBV28 with TRBJ1-2, with TRBD1 matching 7 bases. V lost 6 bases to trimming and J lost 4 bases; unmatched junction nucleotides: 5. Per germline, CDR1 MDHEN and CDR2 SYDVKM. The CDR3 runs 13 residues. CDR3 DNA: TGTGCCAGCAGCTTGGGACAGTTCTATGGCTACACCTTC. This translates into CASSLGQFYGYTF.

The rearrangement joins TRBV5-6 to TRBJ2-1; 10 nucleotides agree with TRBD2. This CDR3 region has 16 residues. The ends lost 1 base at V and 0 bases at J; junction bases unmatched: 1. Germline values: CDR1 SGHDT, CDR2 YYEEEE. The CDR3 region has the DNA TGTGCCAGCAGCTTGACTAGCGGGAACTCCTACAATGAGCAGTTCTTC. Translating gives CASSLTSGNSYNEQFF.

The chain combines TRBV27 with TRBJ2-7, with D possibly matching TRBD1 (6 bases). Germline CDR1 reads MNHEY; CDR2 reads SMNVEV (reference sequence). This CDR3 region has 15 residues. Trimming cost V 5 bases and J 4 bases, with 18 bases left between them. CDR3 DNA: TGTGCCAGCAGTACCCTTGGATACAGGGTTTACGAGCAGTACTTC. Residues: CASSTLGYRVYEQYF.